The subject of this entry is one TCR beta chain. These data are taken from a study of blood T cell repertoires in COVID-19. The ends lost 4 bases at V and 8 bases at J; junction bases unmatched: 3. The CDR3 extends over 14 amino acids. From germline, CDR1 is SGHTA and CDR2 FQGNSA. Clones were sequenced by immunoSEQ multiplex PCR, and TCRdb holds only the in-frame ones, with some missing. The table records about 120,000 clones, roughly 90% of them present only once. Sequencing was done on a sample of peripheral blood. The TCR originated in a man aged 65 to 79 who had recovered from COVID-19. This chain joins TRBV7-2 and TRBJ2-1; 12 bases are shared with TRBD2. The CDR3 here is CASSSSGRAHEQFF. CDR3 coding DNA: TGTGCCAGCAGCTCTAGCGGGAGGGCCCATGAGCAGTTCTTC.